The rows below give T cell receptor beta chains drawn from one sample of a study of technical replicates of blood from a few donors. Assay: immunoSEQ multiplex PCR; the TCRdb copy retains only in-frame clones and omits some. This table holds about 75,000 clones, approximately 97% found once. Sequencing was performed on T cells isolated from PBMCs. All receptors come from a human donor in good health. The CDR3 runs from the conserved cysteine through the conserved F or W. A D gene is named only where the DNA matches it firmly. Not every row has a clone size; where given, it reads once, few, many or a size class.

J	size	D	V	DNA	CDR3
TRBJ1-1	-	TRBD1	TRBV14	TGTGCCAGCAGCATCAGGGGGCTTTTGAACACTGAAGCTTTCTTT	CASSIRGLLNTEAFF
TRBJ1-2	-	TRBD1	TRBV28	TGTGCCAGCACCCAGGGGGGCTATGGCTACACCTTC	CASTQGGYGYTF
TRBJ2-2	-	-	TRBV14	TGTGCCAGCAGCCCATACAAAGGGGAGCTGTTTTTT	CASSPYKGELFF
TRBJ2-7	-	-	TRBV11-3	TGTGCCAGCAGCTTCTTCGGGAACGAGCAGTACTTC	CASSFFGNEQYF
TRBJ2-3	-	TRBD1	TRBV10-1	TGCGCCAGCAGTCAGGGGGCTGGAGATACGCAGTATTTT	CASSQGAGDTQYF
TRBJ1-2	-	TRBD1	TRBV27	TGTGCCAGCAGTGCGACAGACAGGGGAAAAGGCTACACCTTC	CASSATDRGKGYTF
TRBJ2-7	-	TRBD2	TRBV11-2	TGTGCCAGCAGCTTAGTTGGGACTAGCGGGAGCTACGAGCAGTACTTC	CASSLVGTSGSYEQYF
TRBJ2-5	-	-	TRBV6-5	TGTGCCACCAGACAGGACGTGAGGACCCAGTACTTC	CATRQDVRTQYF
TRBJ1-1	-	TRBD1	TRBV10-1	TGCGCCAGCAGTTCACGAGACAGGGGGGAAACTGAAGCTTTCTTT	CASSSRDRGETEAFF
TRBJ1-5	-	-	TRBV6-1	TGTGCCAGCAGTGAAGCAGGGGGGGACAATCAGCCCCAGCATTTT	CASSEAGGDNQPQHF
TRBJ2-5	-	-	TRBV4-2	TGTGCCAGCAGCCAAGATTGGGGCTCGGAGACCCAGTACTTC	CASSQDWGSETQYF
TRBJ1-1	-	-	TRBV6-5	TGTGCCAGCAGACAGGGAGACACTGAAGCTTTCTTT	CASRQGDTEAFF
TRBJ2-7	-	-	TRBV11-2	TGTGCCAGCAGCGCATACCAGGGGGGCTACGAGCAGTACTTC	CASSAYQGGYEQYF
TRBJ2-7	-	TRBD2	TRBV13	TGTGCCAGCAGCTTTTTTACTAGCGGGTACTACGAGCAGTACTTC	CASSFFTSGYYEQYF
TRBJ1-2	-	-	TRBV4-2	TGTGCCAGCACCCGAGAGGAGGGAGCCAACTATGGCTACACCTTC	CASTREEGANYGYTF
TRBJ2-3	-	TRBD2	TRBV7-2	TGTGCCAGCAGCTTAGGTGGTAGCGGGGGGAGCACAGATACGCAGTATTTT	CASSLGGSGGSTDTQYF
TRBJ2-3	-	-	TRBV2	TGTGCCAGCATCCCCGGAGGAGGGTACACAGATACGCAGTATTTT	CASIPGGGYTDTQYF
TRBJ2-7	-	TRBD2	TRBV6-1	TGTGCCAGCAGTGAAGGCGGGAGGCCCTACTACGAGCAGTACTTC	CASSEGGRPYYEQYF
TRBJ2-1	-	-	TRBV29-1	TGCAGCGTTGAAGATCTCCCCTACGGGGGCAATGAGCAGTTCTTC	CSVEDLPYGGNEQFF
TRBJ2-7	-	TRBD1	TRBV29-1	TGCAGCGTTGGGGGAGCAGGGGGCGCCTACGAGCAGTACTTC	CSVGGAGGAYEQYF
TRBJ2-7	-	-	TRBV13	TGTGCCAGCAGCTCTCAGCCTACCGGGAGTCACGAGCAGTACTTC	CASSSQPTGSHEQYF
TRBJ1-1	-	TRBD1	TRBV5-1	TGCGCCAGCAGCTTCGGACAGGGAAACTCGAACACTGAAGCTTTCTTT	CASSFGQGNSNTEAFF
TRBJ2-7	-	TRBD1	TRBV6-1	TGTGCCAGCAGACCGGGACAGGGGGTCCTCGAGCAGTACTTC	CASRPGQGVLEQYF
TRBJ1-3	-	-	TRBV7-9	TGTGCCAGCAGCCCGGGAGTCGGAAACACCATATATTTT	CASSPGVGNTIYF
TRBJ2-1	-	-	TRBV4-1	TGCGCCAGCAGCCCCCGACAGAACTACAATGAGCAGTTCTTC	CASSPRQNYNEQFF
TRBJ2-7	-	-	TRBV7-9	TGTGCCAGCAGCTTAGCAATGAGCTCCTACGAGCAGTACTTC	CASSLAMSSYEQYF
TRBJ1-4	-	-	TRBV11-3	TGTGCCAGCAGGGGGCATGTGGAGAATGAAAAACTGTTTTTT	CASRGHVENEKLFF
TRBJ2-1	-	TRBD2	TRBV7-9	TGTGCCAGCAGCTTAGTTGTGGCGGGAGGGCCTGGGGATGAGCAGTTCTTC	CASSLVVAGGPGDEQFF
TRBJ2-5	-	-	TRBV7-9	TGTGCCAGCAGCTCGTACACTCGGACAGTCCAAGAGACCCAGTACTTC	CASSSYTRTVQETQYF
TRBJ2-1	once	TRBD2	TRBV28	TGTGCCAGCAGGCGACTAGCGGGAGCCAGGAATGAGCAGTTCTTC	CASRRLAGARNEQFF
TRBJ2-5	-	-	TRBV7-9	TGTGCCAGCAGCTTACTTCCCCTCGAGACCCAGTACTTC	CASSLLPLETQYF
TRBJ2-1	-	TRBD1	TRBV5-6	TGTGCCAGCAGCTTGGTAGACAGGGTCGAGCAGTTCTTC	CASSLVDRVEQFF
TRBJ2-1	-	-	TRBV25-1	TGTGCCAGCAGTGTTAGAAGCGGGCTAGACACCTACAATGAGCAGTTCTTC	CASSVRSGLDTYNEQFF
TRBJ2-1	-	-	TRBV6-5	TGTGCCAGCAATCGACTAGGAGGGAACGATGAGCAGTTCTTC	CASNRLGGNDEQFF
TRBJ1-1	-	-	TRBV7-3	TGTGCCAGCAGCCAAGCGGGGGGGACTGAAGCTTTCTTT	CASSQAGGTEAFF